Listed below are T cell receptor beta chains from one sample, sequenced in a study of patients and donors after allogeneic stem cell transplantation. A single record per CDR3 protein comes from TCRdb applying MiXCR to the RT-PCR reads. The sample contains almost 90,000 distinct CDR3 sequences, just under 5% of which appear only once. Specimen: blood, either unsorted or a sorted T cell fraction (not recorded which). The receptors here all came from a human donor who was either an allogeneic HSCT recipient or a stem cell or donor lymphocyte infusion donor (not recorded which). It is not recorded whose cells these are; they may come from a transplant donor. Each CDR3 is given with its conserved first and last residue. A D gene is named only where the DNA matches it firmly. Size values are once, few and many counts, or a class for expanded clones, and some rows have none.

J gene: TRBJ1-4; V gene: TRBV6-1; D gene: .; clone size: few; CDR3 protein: CASSRDIANEKLFF; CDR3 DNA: TGTGCCAGCAGCCGGGACATAGCTAATGAAAAACTGTTTTTT
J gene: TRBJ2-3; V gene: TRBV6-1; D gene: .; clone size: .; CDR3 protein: CASTNPGADTQYF; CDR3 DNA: TGTGCCAGCACCAACCCGGGGGCAGATACGCAGTATTTT
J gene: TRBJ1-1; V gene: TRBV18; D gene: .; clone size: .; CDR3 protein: CASSPPTGEAFF; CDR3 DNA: TGTGCCAGCTCACCACCGACGGGTGAAGCTTTCTTT
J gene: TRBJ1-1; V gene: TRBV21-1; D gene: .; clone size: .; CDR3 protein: CASSKGEGNTEAFF; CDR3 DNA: TGTGCCAGCAGCAAAGGGGAGGGGAACACTGAAGCTTTCTTT
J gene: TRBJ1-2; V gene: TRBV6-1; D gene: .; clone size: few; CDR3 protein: CASSEGPGRGSGYTF; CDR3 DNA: TGTGCCAGCAGTGAAGGGCCCGGGAGAGGGTCCGGCTACACCTTC
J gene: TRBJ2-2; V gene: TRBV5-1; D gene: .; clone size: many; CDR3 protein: CASRSDTGELFF; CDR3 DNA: TGCGCCAGCAGGTCTGACACCGGGGAGCTGTTTTTT
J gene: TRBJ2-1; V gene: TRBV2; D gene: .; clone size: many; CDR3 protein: CASSDGGSSYNEQFF; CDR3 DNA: TGTGCCAGCAGTGACGGCGGCAGCTCCTACAATGAGCAGTTCTTC
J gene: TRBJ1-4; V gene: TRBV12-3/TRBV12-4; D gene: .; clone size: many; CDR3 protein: CASSGVGGHTAGEKLFF; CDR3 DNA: TGTGCCAGCAGTGGTGTAGGGGGACATACCGCGGGTGAAAAACTGTTTTTT
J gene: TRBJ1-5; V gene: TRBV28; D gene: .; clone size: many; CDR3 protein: CASTPLGQSNQPQHF; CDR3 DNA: TGTGCCAGCACTCCCTTGGGACAAAGCAATCAGCCCCAGCATTTT
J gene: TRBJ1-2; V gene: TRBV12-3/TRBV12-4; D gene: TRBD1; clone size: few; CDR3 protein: CASSQGQKTKYGYTF; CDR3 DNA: TGTGCCAGCAGCCAGGGACAGAAGACTAAGTATGGCTACACCTTC
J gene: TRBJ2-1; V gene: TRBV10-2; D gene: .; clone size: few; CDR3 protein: CASSYNEQFF; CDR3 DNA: TGCGCCAGCTCTTACAATGAGCAGTTCTTC
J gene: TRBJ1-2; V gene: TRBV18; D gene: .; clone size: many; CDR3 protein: CASSGVDGYTF; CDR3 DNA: TGTGCCAGCTCGGGGGTTGATGGCTACACCTTC
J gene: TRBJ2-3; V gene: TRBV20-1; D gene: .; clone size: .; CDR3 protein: CSANRVPSSTDTQYF; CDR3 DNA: TGCAGTGCCAATCGGGTTCCCTCATCCACAGATACGCAGTATTTT
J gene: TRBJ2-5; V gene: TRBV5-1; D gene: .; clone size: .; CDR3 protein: CASSYGAGGHFTETQYF; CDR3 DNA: TGCGCCAGCAGCTACGGAGCAGGGGGGCATTTCACGGAGACCCAGTACTTC
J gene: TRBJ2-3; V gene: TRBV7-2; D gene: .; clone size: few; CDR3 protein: CASSLAGPADTQYF; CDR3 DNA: TGTGCCAGCAGCTTAGCGGGACCGGCAGATACGCAGTATTTT